This TCR beta chain came from a study of blood T cells in healthy people across ages. Primed by a sample-barcoded 5' primer and a J-beta primer mix, a second PCR proceeded for about 6 to 11 cycles. A single record per CDR3 protein comes from TCRdb applying MiXCR to the 5' RACE reads. The sample has roughly 1 million distinct CDR3 sequences, approximately 25% seen once; the top ten hold 0.75%. The V end was cut by 6 bases, the J end by 4 bases, with 22 bases between. Germline CDR1 and CDR2: MGHDK and SYGVNS. CDR3 size: 16 residues. This clonotype turned up a few times. Each sample yielded at least 7 million isolated PBMCs. This same sample was also part of a study on T cells of mothers and their children. That work contributes: Donation involved a few healthy Caucasian mothers and the six children that they had.

Sequenced sample: blood. The gene calls are TRBV25-1 and TRBJ2-7, with D unclear. This clonotype was obtained from a girl aged 2-9 years in good health. The CDR3 reads CASSKPDKDPPYEQYF. The CDR3 nucleotides are TGTGCCAGCAGCAAACCTGATAAAGACCCACCGTACGAGCAGTACTTC.